The subject of this entry is one T cell receptor (beta chain). The RNA, about 0.5 to 1 ug, was put through reverse transcription using random hexamers. Each CDR3 protein gets one entry after TCRdb re-called the immunoSEQ multiplex PCR reads with MiXCR. The data contain under 200,000 distinct CDR3 sequences, 95% of them singletons. This sample was taken from a study of CD8 T cells in Susac syndrome. High-throughput TCR beta sequencing covered peripheral CD8+ and CD4+ T cells. Sequencing was performed on CD8+ T cells from PBMCs. The receptor was isolated from a human donor with Susac syndrome.

The CDR3 region is CASSLPRGPLAIETQYF. The CDR3 DNA sequence: TGTGCCAGCAGTTTACCTAGGGGACCGTTAGCTATAGAGACCCAGTACTTC. The V call is TRBV28, the J call TRBJ2-5; D tentatively fits TRBD1 or TRBD2 (5 bases each). V was shortened by 2 bases and J by 4 bases, with 20 bases between the two germline ends. This CDR3 is 17 amino acids long. CDR1 is MDHEN, CDR2 SYDVKM, per germline.